The clone carrying this TCR beta chain came up many times. The antigen is not known. TCRdb reprocessed the reads with MiXCR, giving one entry per CDR3 protein. Among nearly 650,000 distinct CDR3 sequences listed, approximately 25% were seen once. From germline, CDR1 is SEHNR and CDR2 FQNEAQ (reference sequence). This CDR3 region has 13 residues. Trimming pared 3 bases from V and 2 bases from J, leaving 6 bases between. The record originates from a study of T cell repertoires in cytomegalovirus infection. Study-wide results and limits: Of the TCR beta families, the public ones yielded a cumulative frequency that identified carriers of CMV plus the relevant HLA.

Sequencing was done on a sample of CD8+ T cells from PBMCs. This receptor was taken from a human donor in good health (CMV status not recorded). Some clones in this sample may be carry-over from other donors' samples. The chain combines TRBV7-9 with TRBJ2-3; D is ambiguous. The CDR3 DNA sequence: TGTGCCAGCAGCTTTCCGGTCACAGATACGCAGTATTTT. This encodes CASSFPVTDTQYF.